These T cell receptor beta chains were read from a single sample in a study of radiotherapy plus CTLA-4 blockade in lung cancer. Assay used: immunoSEQ multiplex PCR; TCRdb lists only in-frame clones, some missing. This table has tens of thousands of clones, more than 60% appearing once. The specimen comprised peripheral blood, sampled from a patient treated with radiotherapy plus ipilimumab. These receptors were obtained from a human donor with non-small cell lung cancer who had a partial response to radiotherapy plus ipilimumab. The CDR3 runs from the conserved cysteine through the conserved F or W. Each record gives: clone size, V gene, J gene, CDR3 length, D gene, CDR3 DNA, CDR3 protein. A D gene is named only where the DNA matches it firmly. Size is omitted from some rows. Given values are once, few, many or a class for expanded clones.

few	TRBV2	TRBJ2-7	16	TRBD2	TGTGCCAGCAGTCCGCTTGCAGCGGGGGGAACATACGAGCAGTACTTC	CASSPLAAGGTYEQYF
once	TRBV7-9	TRBJ2-7	16	NA	TGTGCCAGCAGCTTAGTTGTCGGGGGGCGCCTCTACGAGCAGTACTTC	CASSLVVGGRLYEQYF
NA	TRBV2	TRBJ2-7	13	TRBD1	TGTGCCAGTGACCGGGACAGGGCCTACGAGCAGTACTTC	CASDRDRAYEQYF
NA	TRBV28	TRBJ2-1	16	NA	TGTGCCAGCAGTTTAGTGCAGGGGGGATCCTACAATGAGCAGTTCTTC	CASSLVQGGSYNEQFF
NA	TRBV14	TRBJ1-6	17	NA	TGTGCCAGCAGCCACGAACAAGTCAGGGGTGGTAATTCACCCCTCCACTTT	CASSHEQVRGGNSPLHF
NA	TRBV19	TRBJ2-3	15	NA	TGTGCCAGTAGTATCCCGGGGGGCGGCGCAGATACGCAGTATTTT	CASSIPGGGADTQYF
NA	TRBV4-1	TRBJ1-1	16	NA	TGCGCCAGCAGCCGCCCCTTGAGCGCCGGGAACACTGAAGCTTTCTTT	CASSRPLSAGNTEAFF
once	TRBV14	TRBJ2-1	14	NA	TGTGCCAGCAGCCACAGGGATTCCTACAATGAGCAGTTCTTC	CASSHRDSYNEQFF
NA	TRBV11-2	TRBJ2-7	15	NA	TGTGCCAGCAGCTTAGAAAGAGCTGGGCAGTACGAGCAGTACTTC	CASSLERAGQYEQYF
NA	TRBV11-2	TRBJ2-7	13	TRBD1	TGTGCCAGCAGCCAGGACAGGGACCACGAGCAGTACTTC	CASSQDRDHEQYF
few	TRBV27	TRBJ2-1	16	TRBD1	TGTGCCAGCAGTACAAGGGACAGATTTACCTACAATGAGCAGTTCTTC	CASSTRDRFTYNEQFF
NA	TRBV27	TRBJ2-7	12	NA	TGTGCCAGCCCGGGGAGCTCCTACGAGCAGTACTTC	CASPGSSYEQYF
NA	TRBV2	TRBJ2-3	15	TRBD1	TGTGCCAGCAGCGGGGACAGGGGGGGCACAGATACGCAGTATTTT	CASSGDRGGTDTQYF
NA	TRBV5-1	TRBJ1-2	14	NA	TGCGCCAGCAGCTTGGGCCAGCGAAACTATGGCTACACCTTC	CASSLGQRNYGYTF
NA	TRBV7-7	TRBJ2-1	17	NA	TGTGCCAGCAGCTTATTGAGGGGGAGCCTCTCCTACAATGAGCAGTTCTTC	CASSLLRGSLSYNEQFF
NA	TRBV7-8	TRBJ2-7	14	TRBD1	TGTGCCAGCAGCCCCCGGGACAGCAGCTACGAGCAGTACTTC	CASSPRDSSYEQYF
NA	TRBV29-1	TRBJ2-7	14	TRBD1	TGCAGCGTTGCAGCCCGGGACAGGGGTTACGAGCAGTACTTC	CSVAARDRGYEQYF
NA	TRBV5-6	TRBJ1-3	16	NA	TGTGCCAGCAGCTCCACGGGACACAACTCTGGAAACACCATATATTTT	CASSSTGHNSGNTIYF
NA	TRBV25-1	TRBJ2-1	15	TRBD1	TGTGCCAGCAAACGGAGCAGGGGGCCCTTAAATGAGCAGTTCTTC	CASKRSRGPLNEQFF
once	TRBV15	TRBJ1-4	16	NA	TGTGCCACCAGCAAGAGCACGGGGGGCGCTTATGAAAAACTGTTTTTT	CATSKSTGGAYEKLFF
NA	TRBV7-7	TRBJ2-5	13	NA	TGTGCCAGCAGCTTGGGCCTCTCAGAGACCCAGTACTTC	CASSLGLSETQYF
NA	TRBV18	TRBJ1-5	15	NA	TGTGCCAGCTCACCAGGGGCAGGGTTCAATCAGCCCCAGCATTTT	CASSPGAGFNQPQHF
NA	TRBV6-5	TRBJ2-7	15	TRBD1	TGTGCCAGCAGCCCTCGACAGGGTAGCTCCTACGAGCAGTACTTC	CASSPRQGSSYEQYF
once	TRBV4-2	TRBJ1-2	16	NA	TGTGCCAGCAGCGAACTACCACAGGATCGTAACTATGGCTACACCTTC	CASSELPQDRNYGYTF
NA	TRBV29-1	TRBJ1-2	11	TRBD1	TGCAGCGCCGGGACAGCTAACGGCTACACCTTC	CSAGTANGYTF
NA	TRBV1	TRBJ2-3	9	NA	TGCTCTAAGTCAGATACGCAGTATTTT	CSKSDTQYF